This TCR beta chain was identified during a study of beta chain features in type 1 diabetes. Regarding the study as a whole: High TCR expression in some cells could lead to their over-representation in cDNA sequencing. Among all four CD4+ subsets, Type 1 diabetes patients had TCRB CDR3s that were moderately but significantly shorter. The study left unresolved whether HLA type influences TCRB rearrangement.

Expressed TCRB transcripts were sequenced after all isolated RNA was converted to cDNA. Assay: immunoSEQ multiplex PCR; the TCRdb copy retains only in-frame clones and omits some. The profile shows under 250,000 clones, over 12% of them singletons. About this clone itself: As yet, its antigen is unknown.

The CDR3 loop spans 14 amino acids. Germline V CDR1 and CDR2: LNHNV, YYDKDF (reference sequence). V lost 6 bases and J lost 3, with 12 bases in between. Cell sorting via CD45RO/CCR7/CD25/CD127/CD95/CD27 was performed to obtain CD4+ naive, central memory, regulatory and stem cell-like memory cells. The receptor was isolated from a woman aged 40 to 50 in good health. V gene TRBV15 combines with J gene TRBJ1-5, with a tentative D call TRBD1 (5 bases). Sequenced: naive CD4+ T cells from blood. The CDR3 region has the DNA TGTGCCACCAGTAGCCAGGGTATCAATCAGCCCCAGCATTTT. It translates to CATSSQGINQPQHF.